The rows below give T cell receptor beta chains drawn from one sample of a study of blood T cell repertoires in COVID-19. Only in-frame clones appear in the TCRdb table, and some are missing; sequencing was by immunoSEQ multiplex PCR. The top ten hold over 7% of the sample, which has 150,000 to 200,000 clones, about 88% seen once. The sequenced material came from peripheral blood. These receptors came from a woman of 80 years or more in a cohort sampled during active or convalescent COVID-19. CDR3s include the opening cysteine and the closing phenylalanine or tryptophan. A D gene is named only where the DNA matches it firmly. Only part of the rows carry a size: once, few, many, or a class if the clone is expanded.

clone size,D gene,V gene,J gene,CDR3 protein,CDR3 DNA
.,TRBD2,TRBV27,TRBJ2-1,CASTHGTSANNEQFF,TGTGCCAGCACCCATGGGACTAGCGCCAACAATGAGCAGTTCTTC
.,.,TRBV28,TRBJ2-7,CASSLFQGLYEQYF,TGTGCCAGCAGTTTATTCCAGGGATTGTACGAGCAGTACTTC
.,.,TRBV9,TRBJ1-6,CASSEHPGTVNSPLHF,TGTGCCAGCAGCGAACACCCCGGGACTGTGAATTCACCCCTCCACTTT
once,.,TRBV11-2,TRBJ1-1,CASRRGGEWTEAFF,TGTGCCAGCAGACGGGGGGGAGAATGGACTGAAGCTTTCTTT
.,.,TRBV7-9,TRBJ2-5,CASSLERQPQETQYF,TGTGCCAGCAGCTTAGAACGACAACCCCAAGAGACCCAGTACTTC
.,.,TRBV20-1,TRBJ1-1,CSAGRGGSAFF,TGCAGTGCTGGGCGGGGCGGGAGCGCTTTCTTT
.,.,TRBV4-1,TRBJ2-7,CASSQDRGVRYEQYF,TGCGCCAGCAGCCAAGATCGCGGAGTTAGGTACGAGCAGTACTTC
once,.,TRBV6-2/TRBV6-3,TRBJ2-3,CASSRGLARLSTDTQYF,TGTGCCAGCAGCCGTGGTCTGGCCAGACTTAGCACAGATACGCAGTATTTT
.,TRBD1,TRBV5-1,TRBJ2-3,CASSPDRSTDTQYF,TGCGCCAGCAGCCCGGACAGGAGCACAGATACGCAGTATTTT
.,TRBD1,TRBV30,TRBJ1-1,CAGNRGTNTEAFF,TGTGCCGGGAACAGGGGGACTAACACTGAAGCTTTCTTT
.,.,TRBV6-5,TRBJ1-2,CASSYRPQALYGYTF,TGTGCCAGCAGCTATCGGCCCCAGGCCCTCTATGGCTACACCTTC
.,.,TRBV7-9,TRBJ1-2,CASSLNQNYGYTF,TGTGCCAGCAGCTTAAACCAGAACTATGGCTACACCTTC
.,.,TRBV5-8,TRBJ1-1,CASTTWGGTEAFF,TGTGCCAGCACCACCTGGGGGGGAACTGAAGCTTTCTTT
.,TRBD1,TRBV10-3,TRBJ1-6,CAISGGGGSYNSPLHF,TGTGCCATCAGTGGAGGGGGCGGCTCCTATAATTCACCCCTCCACTTT
.,TRBD1,TRBV10-3,TRBJ1-6,CASTGQDNSPLHF,TGTGCCAGCACGGGACAGGATAATTCACCCCTCCACTTT
.,.,TRBV4-3,TRBJ2-2,CASSPEETRNTGELFF,TGCGCCAGCAGCCCGGAAGAGACTAGGAACACCGGGGAGCTGTTTTTT
.,TRBD1,TRBV30,TRBJ2-7,CAWRDRGAVHEQYF,TGTGCCTGGAGGGACAGGGGGGCTGTGCACGAGCAGTACTTC
.,TRBD1,TRBV29-1,TRBJ2-7,CSVEGTGVSSYEQYF,TGCAGCGTTGAGGGGACAGGAGTGAGCTCCTACGAGCAGTACTTC
.,TRBD2,TRBV4-1,TRBJ2-5,CASSQGAGAQTQYF,TGCGCCAGCAGCCAAGGAGCGGGAGCGCAAACCCAGTACTTC
once,.,TRBV19,TRBJ1-5,CASSIDLEIQHF,TGTGCCAGTAGTATAGATCTGGAGATCCAGCATTTT
.,.,TRBV11-2,TRBJ1-1,CASSLSRGNTEAFF,TGTGCCAGCAGCTTATCCCGGGGGAACACTGAAGCTTTCTTT
.,TRBD1,TRBV9,TRBJ2-2,CASSPRQGMAGELFF,TGTGCCAGCAGCCCTCGACAGGGGATGGCCGGGGAGCTGTTTTTT
.,TRBD1,TRBV7-2,TRBJ2-7,CASSSHDRVSTYEQYF,TGTGCCAGCAGCTCCCATGACAGGGTGTCAACCTACGAGCAGTACTTC
.,.,TRBV10-3,TRBJ1-2,CAISEFKDSLYGYTF,TGTGCCATCAGTGAGTTCAAGGACAGCCTCTATGGCTACACCTTC
.,.,TRBV6-5,TRBJ1-4,CASSYGTGTNEKLFF,TGTGCCAGCAGTTACGGTACAGGAACAAATGAAAAACTGTTTTTT
few,.,TRBV4-1,TRBJ1-4,CASSQIQGPNEKLFF,TGCGCCAGCAGCCAAATACAGGGACCTAATGAAAAACTGTTTTTT
.,TRBD2,TRBV5-1,TRBJ2-3,CASRGGISSSTDTQYF,TGCGCCAGCAGGGGGGGGATAAGTTCTAGCACAGATACGCAGTATTTT
.,TRBD2,TRBV5-1,TRBJ2-3,CASSTRTSGRTDTQYF,TGCGCCAGCAGCACCAGGACTAGCGGGAGGACAGATACGCAGTATTTT
.,.,TRBV6-5,TRBJ2-4,CATFIVAKNIQYF,TGTGCCACCTTTATAGTAGCCAAAAACATTCAGTACTTC
.,.,TRBV27,TRBJ1-5,CASSSLQGFEPQHF,TGTGCCAGCAGTTCTCTCCAGGGTTTTGAGCCCCAGCATTTT
.,.,TRBV5-1,TRBJ2-7,CATSIQGRGEQYF,TGCGCCACCTCCATCCAGGGGCGGGGGGAGCAGTACTTC
.,TRBD2,TRBV19,TRBJ2-5,CASSRTSGGETQYF,TGTGCCAGTAGTAGGACTAGCGGGGGAGAGACCCAGTACTTC
.,TRBD2,TRBV6-2/TRBV6-3,TRBJ2-1,CASSPRLAGVKNEQFF,TGTGCCAGCAGTCCCAGACTAGCGGGGGTAAAAAATGAGCAGTTCTTC
.,TRBD1,TRBV19,TRBJ1-4,CASSADRGDEKLFF,TGTGCCAGTAGTGCGGACAGGGGGGATGAAAAACTGTTTTTT
.,TRBD1,TRBV6-5,TRBJ2-7,CASTTGAASYEQYF,TGTGCCAGCACCACAGGGGCTGCCTCCTACGAGCAGTACTTC
.,.,TRBV5-8,TRBJ2-3,CASSSGRLTDTQYF,TGTGCCAGCAGCTCCGGCAGACTCACAGATACGCAGTATTTT
.,.,TRBV5-1,TRBJ1-4,CASTQGMATNEKLFF,TGCGCCAGCACTCAGGGGATGGCAACTAATGAAAAACTGTTTTTT
.,TRBD2,TRBV11-2,TRBJ2-3,CASSSEGLAGPDTQYF,TGTGCCAGCAGCTCCGAGGGACTAGCGGGACCAGATACGCAGTATTTT
.,.,TRBV4-3,TRBJ1-2,CASSQVGNNYYGYTF,TGCGCCAGCAGCCAAGTCGGGAATAATTACTATGGCTACACCTTC
once,TRBD1,TRBV10-2,TRBJ1-5,CASSESQGVHQPQHF,TGCGCCAGCAGTGAGTCTCAGGGGGTCCATCAGCCCCAGCATTTT
.,TRBD2,TRBV7-9,TRBJ2-2,CASSLLAGDTGELFF,TGTGCCAGCAGCTTATTAGCGGGAGACACCGGGGAGCTGTTTTTT
.,.,TRBV7-6,TRBJ2-6,CASSPMWGSSSGANVLTF,TGTGCCAGCAGCCCAATGTGGGGCAGCTCGTCTGGGGCCAACGTCCTGACTTTC
.,TRBD2,TRBV4-1,TRBJ2-3,CASSRTSGSDTQYF,TGCGCCAGCAGCCGGACTAGCGGGAGTGATACGCAGTATTTT
.,TRBD2,TRBV4-1,TRBJ2-3,CASSQDWGSGGADTQYF,TGCGCCAGCAGCCAAGATTGGGGTAGCGGGGGGGCAGATACGCAGTATTTT
.,.,TRBV5-1,TRBJ2-3,CASSLGTTSTDTQYF,TGCGCCAGCAGCTTGGGGACTACTTCCACAGATACGCAGTATTTT